This T cell receptor (beta chain) stems from a study of T cells in Graves' hyperthyroidism and ophthalmopathy. Study findings and constraints: Stable hyperthyroidism was separated from ophthalmopathy by a model based on 13 V-J features. With a median lead of approximately 6 months before onset, the model predicted ophthalmopathy.

V gave up 4 bases and J gave up 4 bases; unmatched junction bases: 6. Per germline, CDR1 MDHEN and CDR2 SYDVKM. The length of the CDR3 is 14 residues. What was amplified from RNA transcripts were TCR beta CDR3 regions. In the first-round RT-PCR of the TCR CDR3, the HTBI primer set was used. TCRdb fed the multiplex PCR reads into MiXCR, producing one record per CDR3 protein. Of 500,000 to 600,000 distinct CDR3 sequences in the sample, around 20% were seen once. Patients showing uncontrolled infection, other autoimmune disease, pregnancy or lactation were ineligible. This clonotype was counted at least ten times. Antigen unknown.

The material sequenced was blood. V gene TRBV28 combines with J gene TRBJ2-7; TRBD1 aligns across 8 bases. The sequence was obtained from a middle-aged man with Graves' ophthalmopathy. For the CDR3, the DNA is TGTGCCAGCAGTTCAGGGACAGGTTTATACGAGCAGTACTTC. Translated, it gives CASSSGTGLYEQYF. The full variable domain, completed using reference TRBV28 and TRBJ2-7, is DVKVTQSSRYLVKRTGEKVFLECVQDMDHENMFWYRQDPGLGLRLIYFSYDVKMKEKGDIPEGYSVSREKKERFSLILESASTNQTSMYLCASSSGTGLYEQYFGPGTRLTVT.